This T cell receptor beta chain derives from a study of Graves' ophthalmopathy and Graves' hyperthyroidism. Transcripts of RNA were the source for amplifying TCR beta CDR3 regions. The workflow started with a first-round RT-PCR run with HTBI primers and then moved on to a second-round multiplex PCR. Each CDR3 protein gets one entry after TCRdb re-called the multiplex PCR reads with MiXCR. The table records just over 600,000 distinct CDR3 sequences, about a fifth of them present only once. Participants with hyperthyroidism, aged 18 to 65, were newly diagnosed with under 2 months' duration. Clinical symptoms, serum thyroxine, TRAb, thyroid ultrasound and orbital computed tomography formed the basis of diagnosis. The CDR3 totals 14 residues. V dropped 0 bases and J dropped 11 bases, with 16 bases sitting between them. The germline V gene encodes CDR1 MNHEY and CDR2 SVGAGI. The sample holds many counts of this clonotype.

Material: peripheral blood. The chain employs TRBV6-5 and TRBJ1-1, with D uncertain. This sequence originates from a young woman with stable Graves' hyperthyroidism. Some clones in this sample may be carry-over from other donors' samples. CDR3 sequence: CASSYSSGPRGAFF. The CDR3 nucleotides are TGTGCCAGCAGTTACTCCTCTGGGCCCCGCGGCGCTTTCTTT.